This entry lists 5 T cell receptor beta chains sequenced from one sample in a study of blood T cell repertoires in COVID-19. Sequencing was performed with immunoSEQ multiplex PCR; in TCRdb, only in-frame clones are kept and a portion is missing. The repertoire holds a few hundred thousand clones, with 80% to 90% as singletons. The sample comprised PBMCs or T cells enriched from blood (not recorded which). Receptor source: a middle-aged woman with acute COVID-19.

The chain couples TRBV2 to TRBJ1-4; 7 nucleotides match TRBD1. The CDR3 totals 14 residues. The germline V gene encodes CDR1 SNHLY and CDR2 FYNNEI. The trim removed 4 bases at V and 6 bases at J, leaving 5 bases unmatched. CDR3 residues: CASSVTGDDEKLFF. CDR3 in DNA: TGTGCCAGCAGTGTAACAGGGGACGATGAAAAACTGTTTTTT.

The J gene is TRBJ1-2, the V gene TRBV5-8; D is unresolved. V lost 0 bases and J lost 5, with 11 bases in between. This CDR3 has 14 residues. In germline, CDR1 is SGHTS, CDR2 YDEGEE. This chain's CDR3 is CASSLGEAIYGYTF. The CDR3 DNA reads TGTGCCAGCAGCTTGGGCGAGGCGATTTATGGCTACACCTTC.

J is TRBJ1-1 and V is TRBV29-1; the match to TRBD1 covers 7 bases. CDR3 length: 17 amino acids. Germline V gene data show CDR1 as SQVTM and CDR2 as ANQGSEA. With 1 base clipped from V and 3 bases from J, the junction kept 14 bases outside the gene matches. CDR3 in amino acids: CSVEVGDRAVRDTEAFF. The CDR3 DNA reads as TGCAGCGTTGAAGTGGGGGACAGAGCAGTCCGGGACACTGAAGCTTTCTTT.

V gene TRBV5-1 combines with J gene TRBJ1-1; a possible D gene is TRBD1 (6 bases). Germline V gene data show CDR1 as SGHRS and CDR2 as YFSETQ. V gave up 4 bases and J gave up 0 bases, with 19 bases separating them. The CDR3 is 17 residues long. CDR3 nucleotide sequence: TGCGCCAGCAGCCTGGGCCGGGACATCGTAGTGAACACTGAAGCTTTCTTT. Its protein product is CASSLGRDIVVNTEAFF.

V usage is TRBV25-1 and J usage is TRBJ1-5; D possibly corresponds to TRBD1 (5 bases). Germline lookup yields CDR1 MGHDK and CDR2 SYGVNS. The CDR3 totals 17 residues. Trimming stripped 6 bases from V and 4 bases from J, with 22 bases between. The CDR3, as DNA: TGTGCCAGCAGCGAAGGGGCTGCTCTGGGGAATAATCAGCCCCAGCATTTT. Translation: CASSEGAALGNNQPQHF.